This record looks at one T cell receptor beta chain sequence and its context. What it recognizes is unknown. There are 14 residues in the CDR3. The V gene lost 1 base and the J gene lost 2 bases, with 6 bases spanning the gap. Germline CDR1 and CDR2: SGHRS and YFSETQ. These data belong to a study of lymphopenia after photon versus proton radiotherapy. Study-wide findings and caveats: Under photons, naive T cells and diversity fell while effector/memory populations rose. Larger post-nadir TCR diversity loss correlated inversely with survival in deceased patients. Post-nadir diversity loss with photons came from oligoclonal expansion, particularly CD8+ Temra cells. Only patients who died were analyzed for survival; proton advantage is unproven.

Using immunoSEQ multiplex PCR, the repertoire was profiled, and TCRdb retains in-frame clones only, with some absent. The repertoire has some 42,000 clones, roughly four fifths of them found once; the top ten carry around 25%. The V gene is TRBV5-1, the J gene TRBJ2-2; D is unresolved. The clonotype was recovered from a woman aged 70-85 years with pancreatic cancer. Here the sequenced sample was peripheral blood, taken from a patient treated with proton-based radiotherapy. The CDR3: CASSLTVNTGELFF. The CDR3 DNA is TGCGCCAGCAGCTTGACAGTAAACACCGGGGAGCTGTTTTTT.